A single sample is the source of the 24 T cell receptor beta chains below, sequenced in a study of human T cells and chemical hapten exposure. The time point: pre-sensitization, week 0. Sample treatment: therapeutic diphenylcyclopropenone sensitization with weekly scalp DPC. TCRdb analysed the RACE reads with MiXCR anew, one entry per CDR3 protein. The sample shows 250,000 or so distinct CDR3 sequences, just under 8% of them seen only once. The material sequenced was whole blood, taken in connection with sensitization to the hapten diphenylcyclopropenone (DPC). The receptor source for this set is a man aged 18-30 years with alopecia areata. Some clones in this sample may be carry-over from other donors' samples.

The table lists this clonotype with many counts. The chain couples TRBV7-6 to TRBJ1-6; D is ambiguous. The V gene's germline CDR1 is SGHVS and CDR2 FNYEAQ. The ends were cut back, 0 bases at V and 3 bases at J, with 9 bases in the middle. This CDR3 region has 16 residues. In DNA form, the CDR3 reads TGTGCCAGCAGCTTAGCTGTCGGTTTCTATAATTCACCCCTCCACTTT. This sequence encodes CASSLAVGFYNSPLHF.

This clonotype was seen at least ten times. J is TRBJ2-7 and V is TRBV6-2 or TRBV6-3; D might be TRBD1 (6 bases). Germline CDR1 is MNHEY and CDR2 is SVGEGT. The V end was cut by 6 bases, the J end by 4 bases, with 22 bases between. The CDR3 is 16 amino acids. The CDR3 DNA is TGTGCCAGCAGCCTCTCCCGGGACATGGGTGCTTACGAGCAGTACGTC. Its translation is CASSLSRDMGAYEQYV.

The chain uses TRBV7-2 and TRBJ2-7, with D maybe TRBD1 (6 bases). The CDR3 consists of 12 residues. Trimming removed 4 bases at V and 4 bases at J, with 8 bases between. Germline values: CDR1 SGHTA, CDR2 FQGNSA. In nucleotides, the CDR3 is TGTGCCAGCAGCTCAACAGGGTACGAGCAGTACGTC. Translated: CASSSTGYEQYV.

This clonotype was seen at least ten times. DNA for the CDR3: TGCAGTGCCTACTCCGACGCCACCAGGGGCGATAACTATGGCTACACCTTC. Translating it yields CSAYSDATRGDNYGYTF. The chain is built from TRBV20-1 and TRBJ1-2; maybe TRBD1 (6 bases). With 6 bases removed from V and 1 base from J, the gap between germline ends came to 24 bases. Germline CDR1 and CDR2: DFQATT and SNEGSKA (reference sequence). The CDR3 loop spans 17 amino acids.

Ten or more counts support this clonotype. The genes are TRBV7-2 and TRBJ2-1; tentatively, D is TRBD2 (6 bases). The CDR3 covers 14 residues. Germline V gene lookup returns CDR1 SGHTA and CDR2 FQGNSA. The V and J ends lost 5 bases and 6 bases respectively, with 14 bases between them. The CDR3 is CASSPFGTPNEQFF. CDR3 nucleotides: TGTGCCAGCAGCCCTTTCGGGACTCCCAATGAGCAGTTCTTC. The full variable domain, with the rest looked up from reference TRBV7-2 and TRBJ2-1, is GAGVSQSPSNKVTEKGKDVELRCDPISGHTALYWYRQSLGQGLEFLIYFQGNSAPDKSGLPSDRFSAERTGGSVSTLTIQRTQQEDSAVYLCASSPFGTPNEQFFGPGTRLTVL.

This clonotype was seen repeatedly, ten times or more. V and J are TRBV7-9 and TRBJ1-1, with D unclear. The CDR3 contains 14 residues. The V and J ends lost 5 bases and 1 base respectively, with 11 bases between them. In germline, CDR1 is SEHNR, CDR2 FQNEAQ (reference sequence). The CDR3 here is CASSHQTTNTEAFF. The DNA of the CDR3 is TGTGCCAGCAGCCACCAGACAACGAACACTGAAGCTTTCTTT.

The CDR3 DNA reads as TGTGCCAGCAGCAACGTTGGGAAGGACTATGGCTACACCTTC. Its translation is CASSNVGKDYGYTF. The chain carries TRBV7-8 and TRBJ1-2, with D unclear. The CDR3 is 14 amino acids. CDR1 is SGHVS, CDR2 FQNEAQ, per germline. The ends were cut back, 5 bases at V and 3 bases at J, with 13 bases in the middle.

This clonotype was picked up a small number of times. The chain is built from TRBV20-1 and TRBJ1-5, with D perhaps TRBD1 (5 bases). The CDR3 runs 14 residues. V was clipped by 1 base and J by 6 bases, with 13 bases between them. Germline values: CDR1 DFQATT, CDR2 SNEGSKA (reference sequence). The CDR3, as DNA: TGCAGTGCTAGAGGGGGCCCCGGTGGTCAGCCCCAGCATTTT. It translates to CSARGGPGGQPQHF.

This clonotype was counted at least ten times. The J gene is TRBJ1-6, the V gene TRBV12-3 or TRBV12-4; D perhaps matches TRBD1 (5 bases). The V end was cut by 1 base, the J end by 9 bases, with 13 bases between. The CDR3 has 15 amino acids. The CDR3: CASSLVGFQGSPLHF. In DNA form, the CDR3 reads TGTGCCAGCAGTTTAGTCGGGTTCCAGGGTTCACCCCTCCACTTT.

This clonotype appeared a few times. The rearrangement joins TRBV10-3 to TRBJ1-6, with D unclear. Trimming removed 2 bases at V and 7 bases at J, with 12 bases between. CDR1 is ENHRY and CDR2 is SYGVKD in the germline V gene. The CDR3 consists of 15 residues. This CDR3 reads CAISETSPANSPLHF. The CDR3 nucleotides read TGTGCCATCAGTGAGACGTCCCCTGCAAATTCACCCCTCCACTTT.

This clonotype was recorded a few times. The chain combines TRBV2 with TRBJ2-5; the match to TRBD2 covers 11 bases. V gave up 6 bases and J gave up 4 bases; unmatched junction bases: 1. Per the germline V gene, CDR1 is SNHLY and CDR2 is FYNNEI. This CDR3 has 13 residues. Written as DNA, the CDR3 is TGTGCCAGCAGGGGGACTAGCGGAGAGACCCAGTACTTC. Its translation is CASRGTSGETQYF.

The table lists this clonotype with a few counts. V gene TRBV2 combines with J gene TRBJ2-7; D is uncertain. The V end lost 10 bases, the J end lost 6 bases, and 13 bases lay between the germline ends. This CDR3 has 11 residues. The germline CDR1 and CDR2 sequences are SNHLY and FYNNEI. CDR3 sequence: CATRGVREQYF. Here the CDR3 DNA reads TGTGCCACCCGCGGCGTCCGCGAGCAGTACTTC.

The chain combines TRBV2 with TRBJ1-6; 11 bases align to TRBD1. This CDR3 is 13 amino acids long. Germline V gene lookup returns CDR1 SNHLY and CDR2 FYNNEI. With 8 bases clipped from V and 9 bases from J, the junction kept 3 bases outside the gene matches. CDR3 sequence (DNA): TGTGCCAGCTATGGGACAGGGGGTTCACCCCTCCACTTT. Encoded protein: CASYGTGGSPLHF.

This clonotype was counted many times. The CDR3 sequence is CATSSSAARTDTQYF. The CDR3, as DNA: TGTGCCACCAGTAGTTCGGCAGCCCGCACAGATACGCAGTATTTT. The V gene is TRBV24-1, the J gene TRBJ2-3; unclear D gene. CDR1 KGHDR and CDR2 SFDVKD come from the germline V gene. Trimming shortened V by 6 bases and J by 1 base, and 13 bases separated the two germline ends. This CDR3 spans 15 amino acids.

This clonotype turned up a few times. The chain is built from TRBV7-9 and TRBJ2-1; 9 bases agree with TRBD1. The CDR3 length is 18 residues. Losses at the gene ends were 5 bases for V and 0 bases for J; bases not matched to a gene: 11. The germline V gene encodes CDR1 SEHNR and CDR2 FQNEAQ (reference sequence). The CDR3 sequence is CASSPVPGQGRSYNEQFF. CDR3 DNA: TGTGCCAGCAGCCCGGTCCCGGGACAGGGTCGCTCCTACAATGAGCAGTTCTTC.

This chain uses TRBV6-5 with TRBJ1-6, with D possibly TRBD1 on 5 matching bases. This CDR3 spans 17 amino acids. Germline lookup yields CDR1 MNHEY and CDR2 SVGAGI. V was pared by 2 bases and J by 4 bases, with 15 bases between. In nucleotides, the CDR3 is TGTGCCAGCAGTTACCGTGTTACCGGGACTTATAATTCACCCCTCCACTTT. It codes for CASSYRVTGTYNSPLHF.

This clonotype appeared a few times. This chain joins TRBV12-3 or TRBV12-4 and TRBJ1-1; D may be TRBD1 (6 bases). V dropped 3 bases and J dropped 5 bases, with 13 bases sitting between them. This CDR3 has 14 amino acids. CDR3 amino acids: CASSFGGADTEAFF. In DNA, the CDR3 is TGTGCCAGCAGTTTTGGGGGGGCGGATACTGAAGCTTTCTTT.

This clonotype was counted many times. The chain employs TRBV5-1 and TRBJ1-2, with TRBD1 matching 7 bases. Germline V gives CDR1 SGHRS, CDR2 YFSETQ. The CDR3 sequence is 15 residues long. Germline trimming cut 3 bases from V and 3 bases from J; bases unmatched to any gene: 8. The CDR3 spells CASSSRQGRDYGYTF. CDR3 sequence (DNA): TGCGCCAGCAGCTCAAGACAGGGTCGGGACTATGGCTACACCTTC.

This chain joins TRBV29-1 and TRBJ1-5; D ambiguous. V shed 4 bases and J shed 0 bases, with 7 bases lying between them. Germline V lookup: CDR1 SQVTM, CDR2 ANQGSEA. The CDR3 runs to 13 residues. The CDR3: CSVVGNSNQPQHF. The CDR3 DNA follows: TGCAGCGTTGTTGGTAATAGCAATCAGCCCCAGCATTTT.

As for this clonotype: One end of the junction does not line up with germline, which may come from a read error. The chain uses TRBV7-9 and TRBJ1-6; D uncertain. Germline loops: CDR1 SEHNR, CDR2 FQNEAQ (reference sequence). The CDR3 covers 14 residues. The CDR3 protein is CAGSYGLENSPLHF. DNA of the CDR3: TGTGCCGGCAGTTACGGACTGGAAAATTCACCCCTCCACTTT. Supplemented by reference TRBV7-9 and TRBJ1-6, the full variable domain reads DTGVSQNPRHKITKRGQNVTFRCDPISEHNRLYWYRQTLGQGPEFLTYFQNEAQLEKSRLLSDRFSAERPKGSFSTLEIQRTEQGDSAMYLCAGSYGLENSPLHFGNGTRLTVT.

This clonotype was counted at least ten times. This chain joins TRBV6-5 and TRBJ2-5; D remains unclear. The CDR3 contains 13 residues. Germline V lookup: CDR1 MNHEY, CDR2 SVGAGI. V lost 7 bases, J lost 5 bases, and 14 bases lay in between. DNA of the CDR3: TGTGCCAGCACCAAGGAAGGGATCGAGACCCAGTACTTC. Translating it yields CASTKEGIETQYF.

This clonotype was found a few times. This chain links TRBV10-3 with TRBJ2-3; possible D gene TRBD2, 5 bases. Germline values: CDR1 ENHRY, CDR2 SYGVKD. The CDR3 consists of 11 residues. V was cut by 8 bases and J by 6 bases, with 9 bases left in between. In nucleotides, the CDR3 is TGTGCCATCCTAGCATTCGATACGCAGTATTTT. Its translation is CAILAFDTQYF.

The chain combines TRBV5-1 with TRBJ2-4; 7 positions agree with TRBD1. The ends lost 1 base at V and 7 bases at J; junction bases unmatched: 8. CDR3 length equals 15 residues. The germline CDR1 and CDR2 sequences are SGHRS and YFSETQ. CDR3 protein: CASSLPRQGRNIQYF. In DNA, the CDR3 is TGCGCCAGCAGCTTGCCGAGACAGGGTCGGAACATTCAGTACTTC.

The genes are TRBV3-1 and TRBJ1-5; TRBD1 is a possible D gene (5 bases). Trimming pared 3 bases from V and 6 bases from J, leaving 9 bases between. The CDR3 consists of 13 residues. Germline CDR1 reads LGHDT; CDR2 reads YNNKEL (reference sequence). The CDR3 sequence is CASSHLGTQPQHF. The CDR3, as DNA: TGTGCCAGCAGCCACCTAGGGACTCAGCCCCAGCATTTT.